These T cell receptor beta chains were read from a single sample in a study of T cells after yellow fever vaccination. MiXCR, applied by TCRdb to the 5' RACE reads, yields one record per CDR3 protein. The sample holds approximately 260,000 distinct CDR3 sequences; about 5.2% are singletons and the top ten take about 3.5%. Specimen: CD4+ T cells sorted from PBMCs, collected on the day of the yellow fever booster vaccination. The receptors here all came from a man aged 18-30 years who received the YFV17D yellow fever vaccine. Both conserved end residues are part of each CDR3. The D gene is left open where the match is weak. Clone size is given for some rows only: seen once, a few or many times, or a class if the clone is expanded.

>TRBJ2-6|TRBV15|-|-
TGTGCCACCAGCAGAGCCTCACAGGGAACCTCTGGGGCCAACGTCCTGACTTTC
CATSRASQGTSGANVLTF
>TRBJ1-4|TRBV20-1|-|TRBD1
TGCAGTGCTAGAAGGGACAGGGTGAATGAAAAACTGTTTTTT
CSARRDRVNEKLFF
>TRBJ2-3|TRBV7-3|many|-
TGTGCCAGCAGCTTAGGTACCTGGGATACGCAGTATTTT
CASSLGTWDTQYF
>TRBJ2-1|TRBV14|few|-
TGTGCCAGCAGCCCGGGGAACCTCAATGAGCAGTTCTTC
CASSPGNLNEQFF
>TRBJ1-5|TRBV3-1|-|-
TGTGCCAGCAGCCAAGATGCCGGGGTAGGGAATCAGCCCCAGCATTTT
CASSQDAGVGNQPQHF
>TRBJ1-5|TRBV7-7|few|-
TGTGCTAGCAGCTGTGATCAGCCCCAGCATTTT
CASSCDQPQHF
>TRBJ1-2|TRBV5-5|many|-
TGTGCCAGCAGCGCTGGGGTAGCCGCGGCCTATGGCTACACCTTC
CASSAGVAAAYGYTF
>TRBJ1-5|TRBV7-2|few|-
TGTGCCAGCAGCTTAGGTGTTCGGGAGGGTCAGCCCCAGCATTTT
CASSLGVREGQPQHF
>TRBJ2-1|TRBV12-3/TRBV12-4|many|TRBD1
TGTGCCAGCAGTTTACTTGTAGGGCAGGGGGTGTACAATGAGCAGTTCTTC
CASSLLVGQGVYNEQFF
>TRBJ2-3|TRBV12-3/TRBV12-4|many|-
TGTGCCAGCAGTATGGACTACACAGATACGCAGTATTTT
CASSMDYTDTQYF
>TRBJ2-5|TRBV24-1|few|-
TGTGCCACCAGTGATTCCGCCGGGACAACTGAAGAGACCCAGTACTTC
CATSDSAGTTEETQYF
>TRBJ2-1|TRBV6-6|few|-
TGTGCCAGCAGTTACTCCCTGTCTGACAGGCCAGGCTACAATGAGCAGTTCTTC
CASSYSLSDRPGYNEQFF
>TRBJ2-6|TRBV5-1|many|-
TGCGCCAGCAACCCGATCTCTGGGGCCAACGTCCTGACTTTC
CASNPISGANVLTF
>TRBJ2-5|TRBV4-3|many|TRBD2
TGCGCCAGCAGCCACGGGGGGGCCGTAGAGACCCAGTACTTC
CASSHGGAVETQYF
>TRBJ2-7|TRBV7-7|-|-
TGTGCCAGCAGCTTGGGGGAGTCCTACGAGCAGTACTTC
CASSLGESYEQYF
>TRBJ1-1|TRBV6-2/TRBV6-3|many|-
TGTGCCAGCAGTTACCCATTTGCGGCCTCTGGGACCATGAACACTGAAGCTTTCTTT
CASSYPFAASGTMNTEAFF
>TRBJ2-7|TRBV11-2|-|TRBD1
TGTGCCAGCAGCTTAGTGACGGGACAGGGGAACGAGCAGTACTTC
CASSLVTGQGNEQYF
>TRBJ2-3|TRBV7-7|many|TRBD2
TGTGCCAGCAGCTTACTAGCGGGGACTACAGATACGCAGTATTTT
CASSLLAGTTDTQYF